A single sample gave rise to the 28 T cell receptor beta chains below, sequenced in a study of T-cell reconstitution after alpha-beta-depleted transplantation in children. It was with unique molecular identifiers that the TCRbeta library was prepared. MiXCR, run by TCRdb on the PCR reads, gives a single entry per CDR3 protein. This table holds hundreds of thousands of distinct CDR3 sequences, 10% to 15% found once. Specimen: PBMCs, mostly from graft donor cells, collected 360 days after TCRalphabeta/CD19-depleted stem cell transplant. The receptors stem from a male patient aged 10 to 17 who had a stem cell transplant for acute myeloid leukemia, so the T cells may come from the graft donor.

In this sample, this clonotype turned up a few times. This sequence joins TRBV20-1 and TRBJ2-7; 10 nucleotides line up with TRBD2. The CDR3 is 14 amino acids. Germline trimming cut 3 bases from V and 0 bases from J; bases unmatched to any gene: 2. Looked up from germline, CDR1 is DFQATT and CDR2 is SNEGSKA (reference sequence). CDR3 DNA: TGCAGTGCTAGGAGCGGGAGGGACTCCTACGAGCAGTACTTC. Translation: CSARSGRDSYEQYF.

This clonotype appeared many times. The V call is TRBV28, the J call TRBJ1-4; TRBD1 is a possible D gene (5 bases). The germline V and J ends were trimmed by 4 bases and 7 bases, with 13 bases remaining between them. The CDR3 has 14 residues. Looked up from germline, CDR1 is MDHEN and CDR2 is SYDVKM. CDR3 sequence (DNA): TGTGCCAGCAGTTCCGCAGCAGGGACTGAAAAACTGTTTTTT. Protein: CASSSAAGTEKLFF. Full variable domain (outside the CDR3, taken from reference TRBV28 and TRBJ1-4): DVKVTQSSRYLVKRTGEKVFLECVQDMDHENMFWYRQDPGLGLRLIYFSYDVKMKEKGDIPEGYSVSREKKERFSLILESASTNQTSMYLCASSSAAGTEKLFFGSGTQLSVL.

This rearrangement joins TRBV21-1 to TRBJ2-1. TRBV21-1 counts as a pseudogene. CDR3 length: 15 amino acids. CDR3 protein: CASSKSNGFWNEQFF. CDR3 coding DNA: TGTGCCAGCAGCAAATCTAACGGCTTTTGGAATGAGCAGTTCTTC.

This clonotype was seen repeatedly, ten times or more. The chain has TRBV29-1 and TRBJ2-1; D is unresolved. This CDR3 is built from 15 residues. CDR1 and CDR2 (germline): SQVTM, ANQGSEA. The V end was cut by 4 bases, the J end by 0 bases, with 13 bases between. Here the CDR3 reads CSVVAIMSSYNEQFF. In DNA form, the CDR3 reads TGCAGCGTTGTGGCGATCATGAGCTCCTACAATGAGCAGTTCTTC.

This clonotype was found a few times. The chain joins TRBV29-1 to TRBJ2-5; TRBD1 matches 9 bases. V trimming: 7 bases; J trimming: 4 bases; junction bases outside the gene matches: 4. The length of the CDR3 is 12 residues. CDR1 and CDR2 (germline): SQVTM, ANQGSEA. The CDR3: CSESTGGETQYF. The DNA of the CDR3 is TGCAGCGAATCGACAGGGGGAGAGACCCAGTACTTC.

This clonotype was detected many times. V usage is TRBV29-1 and J usage is TRBJ2-4, with no clear D. This CDR3 has 12 amino acids. V was clipped by 8 bases and J by 0 bases, with 8 bases between them. Germline assignment: CDR1 SQVTM and CDR2 ANQGSEA. The CDR3 protein is CSISLAKNIQYF. The CDR3 DNA reads as TGCAGCATTTCCCTAGCCAAAAACATTCAGTACTTC.

This clonotype was seen at least ten times. The CDR3 DNA sequence: TGTGCCACCAGCAGTCTACTGGGGTATAGCACCAATGAGCAGTTCTTC. Encoded protein: CATSSLLGYSTNEQFF. The rearrangement joins TRBV15 to TRBJ2-1; D not certain. Germline V gene lookup returns CDR1 LNHNV and CDR2 YYDKDF (reference sequence). The CDR3 extends over 16 amino acids. V was clipped by 3 bases and J by 6 bases, with 18 bases between them.

This clonotype was seen repeatedly, ten times or more. The rearrangement joins TRBV20-1 to TRBJ2-5; D is unclear. Germline CDR1 is DFQATT and CDR2 is SNEGSKA (reference sequence). The CDR3 is 11 amino acids. Deletions cut 2 bases from V and 4 bases from J, with 5 bases between. CDR3 sequence: CSARPLETQYF. DNA of the CDR3: TGCAGTGCTAGACCACTAGAGACCCAGTACTTC.

This clonotype showed up many times. The chain is built from TRBV21-1 and TRBJ2-7. TRBV21-1 is noted as a pseudogene. The CDR3 runs to 10 residues. The CDR3 here is CASDRGEQYF. The CDR3 coding sequence is TGTGCCAGCGACCGCGGAGAGCAGTACTTC.

In its sample, this clonotype was seen a few times. The V gene is TRBV11-1, the J gene TRBJ2-7; possibly TRBD2 for D (5 bases). CDR1 SGHAT and CDR2 FQDESV come from the germline V gene (reference sequence). The CDR3 runs 15 residues. Trimming stripped 5 bases from V and 2 bases from J, with 16 bases between. In nucleotides, the CDR3 is TGTGCCAGCAGCCAAGTCCGGGATTTGGCCTACGAGCAGTACTTC. Translation gives CASSQVRDLAYEQYF.

This clonotype was detected many times. The chain employs TRBV4-3 and TRBJ2-1, with 15 bases matching TRBD2. The CDR3 consists of 19 residues. The V segment lost 3 bases and the J segment 0 bases; nucleotides outside the gene matches: 6. Looked up from germline, CDR1 is LGHNA and CDR2 is YSLEER. CDR3 sequence (DNA): TGCGCCAGCAGCCAGACGGGACTAGCGGGAGGTCCCTCCTACAATGAGCAGTTCTTC. Translating it yields CASSQTGLAGGPSYNEQFF.

In its sample, this clonotype was seen many times. This sequence joins TRBV12-3 or TRBV12-4 and TRBJ2-5; either TRBD1 or TRBD2 may fit D (5 bases each). The CDR3 consists of 13 residues. V was trimmed by 3 bases and J by 7 bases, leaving 12 bases between them. The CDR3 DNA reads TGTGCCAGCAGTTTGGGCAGGGAGCGGACCCAGTACTTC. This gives the protein CASSLGRERTQYF.

The sample holds a few counts of this clonotype. This sequence joins TRBV4-3 and TRBJ2-7; 7 bases agree with TRBD1. J gave up 7 bases and V 1 base, and 4 bases lay outside the gene matches. The germline CDR1 and CDR2 sequences are LGHNA and YSLEER. The CDR3 spans 13 residues. The CDR3 sequence: CASSQGQGIEQYF. CDR3 nucleotide sequence: TGCGCCAGCAGCCAAGGACAGGGAATTGAGCAGTACTTC.

The rearrangement joins TRBV10-3 to TRBJ2-7; 14 bases are shared with TRBD2. Germline loops: CDR1 ENHRY, CDR2 SYGVKD. Trimming removed 2 bases from V and 3 bases from J; junction bases left unmatched: 6. This CDR3 comprises 17 residues. The DNA for the CDR3 is TGTGCCATCAGTGAGCGGAAAGGACTAGCGGGAGGCTACGAGCAGTACTTC. It encodes CAISERKGLAGGYEQYF.

V is TRBV27 and J is TRBJ2-3; the match to TRBD2 covers 11 bases. V dropped 7 bases and J dropped 6; count of bases not matched to a gene: 15. Germline V gene data show CDR1 as MNHEY and CDR2 as SMNVEV (reference sequence). This CDR3 region has 17 residues. The CDR3 bases are TGTGCCAGCATCCCTTATGGGACTAGCGGAGTGGGGGATACGCAGTATTTT. This encodes CASIPYGTSGVGDTQYF.

The chain links TRBV4-2 to TRBJ2-1; D is ambiguous. The CDR3 spans 17 residues. Germline V lookup: CDR1 LGHNA, CDR2 YNFKEQ. Trimming removed 0 bases from V and 0 bases from J, with 12 bases in between. CDR3 loop: CASSQDTPLSSYNEQFF. DNA for the CDR3: TGTGCCAGCAGCCAAGATACCCCTTTGAGCTCCTACAATGAGCAGTTCTTC.

Only a few counts were recorded for this clonotype. The chain employs TRBV7-2 and TRBJ2-1; a possible D gene is TRBD1 (5 bases). Between the trimmed V and J ends, which lost 5 bases and 0 bases, there was a span of 11 bases. Germline CDR1 reads SGHTA; CDR2 reads FQGNSA. The CDR3 is made up of 15 amino acids. The CDR3 reads CASSIGQSSYNEQFF. The CDR3 DNA is TGTGCCAGCAGCATAGGACAAAGCTCCTACAATGAGCAGTTCTTC.

This clonotype was detected only a few times. The rearrangement joins TRBV20-1 to TRBJ1-2; D not certain. Germline V lookup: CDR1 DFQATT, CDR2 SNEGSKA (reference sequence). This CDR3 has 12 residues. Trimming left V 4 bases short and J 2 bases short, with 8 bases between. CDR3 residues: CSATPENYGYTF. CDR3 DNA sequence: TGCAGTGCTACACCGGAAAACTATGGCTACACCTTC.

This clonotype was seen repeatedly, ten times or more. The rearrangement joins TRBV5-1 to TRBJ2-5; D call uncertain. V lost 2 bases and J 5 bases, leaving 7 bases between the germline ends. Looked up from germline, CDR1 is SGHRS and CDR2 is YFSETQ. This CDR3 has 12 residues. The CDR3, as DNA: TGCGCCAGCAGCTTTGTGAAGGAGACCCAGTACTTC. Its translation is CASSFVKETQYF.

The chain recombines TRBV20-1 with TRBJ1-2; 8 bases are a match to TRBD1. CDR1 is DFQATT and CDR2 is SNEGSKA in the germline V gene (reference sequence). J was trimmed by 7 bases and V by 1 base; bases with no gene match: 8. The CDR3 runs to 14 residues. The CDR3: CSARGAGGAPGYTF. In nucleotides, the CDR3 is TGCAGTGCTAGAGGAGCAGGGGGCGCCCCTGGCTACACCTTC.

J is TRBJ2-1 and V is TRBV20-1; 15 bases line up with TRBD2. Trimming at V came to 5 bases and at J to 1 base, leaving 9 bases not matched to a gene. Germline lookup yields CDR1 DFQATT and CDR2 SNEGSKA (reference sequence). The CDR3 loop spans 18 amino acids. CDR3 coding DNA: TGCAGTGCTCCCCGGACTAGCGGGAGGGCGGGGTCCTACAATGAGCAGTTCTTC. Encoded protein: CSAPRTSGRAGSYNEQFF.

V is TRBV20-1 and J is TRBJ2-4, with no clear D. Trimming stripped 4 bases from V and 7 bases from J, with 14 bases between. This CDR3 has 13 amino acids. Germline V gene data show CDR1 as DFQATT and CDR2 as SNEGSKA (reference sequence). The CDR3 DNA is TGCAGTGCTATCAGAGGCCCCCTCAACATTCAGTACTTC. Amino acid sequence: CSAIRGPLNIQYF.

The chain couples TRBV21-1 to TRBJ2-7; the D call in the table, TRBD2, was not verified against the DNA. TRBV21-1 is tagged as a pseudogene. CDR3 length: 16 amino acids. CDR3 nucleotide sequence: TGTGCCAGCAGCAAAGCGCTTACGGGTGGGGCCTACGAGCAGTACTTC. Amino acid sequence: CASSKALTGGAYEQYF.

This clonotype was seen a handful of times. The genes are TRBV30 and TRBJ1-1; no clear D gene. CDR1 and CDR2 (germline): GTSNPN, SVGIG (reference sequence). V lost 1 base and J 7 bases, leaving 7 bases between the germline ends. The length of the CDR3 is 11 residues. The CDR3 loop is CAWSGLVEAFF. The CDR3 DNA reads TGTGCCTGGAGTGGGCTAGTTGAAGCTTTCTTT.

About this clonotype itself: A much more abundant neighbour one base away suggests this may be a read error. The CDR3, as DNA: TGTGCCAGCAGCGCCATCTCCTACGAGCAGTACTTC. As protein: CASSAISYEQYF. V and J are TRBV7-2 and TRBJ2-7; D is unclear. This CDR3 spans 12 amino acids. Deletions cut 5 bases from V and 0 bases from J, with 5 bases between. CDR1 is SGHTA, CDR2 FQGNSA, per germline.

This clonotype was seen more than once but under ten times. The chain is built from TRBV28 and TRBJ2-7; D not resolved. The V end was cut by 7 bases, the J end by 2 bases, with 15 bases between. The CDR3 runs to 14 residues. Germline V gene lookup returns CDR1 MDHEN and CDR2 SYDVKM. In DNA form, the CDR3 reads TGTGCCAGCAAGCCGGGCCCTTCAACCTACGAGCAGTACTTC. Protein sequence: CASKPGPSTYEQYF.

V gene TRBV6-1 combines with J gene TRBJ1-1, with a possible D match to TRBD1 (5 bases). V was trimmed by 5 bases and J by 3 bases, leaving 19 bases between them. The CDR3 has 16 amino acids. Germline CDR1 MNHNS, CDR2 SASEGT. The CDR3 DNA reads TGTGCCAGCAGTAATGAGGACACCTTGTTGGACACTGAAGCTTTCTTT. Its protein product is CASSNEDTLLDTEAFF.

Only a few counts were recorded for this clonotype. The chain employs TRBV5-6 and TRBJ1-5; D is ambiguous. CDR3 length equals 17 residues. Trimming stripped 4 bases from V and 4 bases from J, with 21 bases between. Germline V gene lookup returns CDR1 SGHDT and CDR2 YYEEEE. In DNA, the CDR3 is TGTGCCAGCAGCCTGCTGCGAAGTGACCGAATGAATCAGCCCCAGCATTTT. Translating gives CASSLLRSDRMNQPQHF.